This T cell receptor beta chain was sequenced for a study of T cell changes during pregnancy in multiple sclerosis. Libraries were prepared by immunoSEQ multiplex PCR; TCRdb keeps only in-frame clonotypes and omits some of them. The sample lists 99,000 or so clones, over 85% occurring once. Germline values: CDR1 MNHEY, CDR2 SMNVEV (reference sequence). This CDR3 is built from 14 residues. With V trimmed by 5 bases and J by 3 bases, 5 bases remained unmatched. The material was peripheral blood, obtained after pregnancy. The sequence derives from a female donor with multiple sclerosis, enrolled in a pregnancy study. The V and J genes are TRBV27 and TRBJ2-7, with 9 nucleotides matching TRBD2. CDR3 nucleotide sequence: TGTGCCAGCAGTCCGGGACTAGCTATCTACGAGCAGTACTTC. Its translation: CASSPGLAIYEQYF.